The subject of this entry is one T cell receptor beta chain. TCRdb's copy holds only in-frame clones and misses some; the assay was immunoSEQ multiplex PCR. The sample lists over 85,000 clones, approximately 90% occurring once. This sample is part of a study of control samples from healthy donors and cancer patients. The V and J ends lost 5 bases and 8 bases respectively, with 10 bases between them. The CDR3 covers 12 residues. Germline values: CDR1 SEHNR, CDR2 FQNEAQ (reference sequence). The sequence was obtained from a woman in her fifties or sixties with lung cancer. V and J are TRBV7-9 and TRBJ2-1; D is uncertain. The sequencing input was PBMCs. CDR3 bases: TGTGCCAGCAGCCACGACGTGGATGAGCAGTTCTTC. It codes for CASSHDVDEQFF.